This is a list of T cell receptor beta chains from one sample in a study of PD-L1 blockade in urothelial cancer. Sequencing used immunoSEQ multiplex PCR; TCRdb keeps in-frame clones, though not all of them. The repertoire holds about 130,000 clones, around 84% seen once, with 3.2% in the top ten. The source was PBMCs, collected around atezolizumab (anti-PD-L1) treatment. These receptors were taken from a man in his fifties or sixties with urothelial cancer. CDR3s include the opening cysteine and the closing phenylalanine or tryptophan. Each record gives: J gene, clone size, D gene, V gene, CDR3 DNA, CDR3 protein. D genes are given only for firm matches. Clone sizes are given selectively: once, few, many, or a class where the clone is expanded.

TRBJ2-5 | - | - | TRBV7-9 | TGTGCCAGCAGCTTACCTCCAGGGCTAGGAGAGACCCAGTACTTC | CASSLPPGLGETQYF
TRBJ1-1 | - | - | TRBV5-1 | TGCGCCACATCACCGAGCTCCCTAGGGGTGAACACTGAAGCTTTCTTT | CATSPSSLGVNTEAFF
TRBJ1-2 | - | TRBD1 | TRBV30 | TGTGCCTGGAGTGGACAAGGGACAGGGGCTTATGGCTACACCTTC | CAWSGQGTGAYGYTF
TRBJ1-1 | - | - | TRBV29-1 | TGCAGCGTTCGCGGATATGAAGCTTTCTTT | CSVRGYEAFF
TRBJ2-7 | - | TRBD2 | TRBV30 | TGTGCCTGGAGTCCCTCCGGGACTAGCGGCGTGTGGCAGTACTTC | CAWSPSGTSGVWQYF
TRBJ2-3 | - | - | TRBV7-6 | TGTGCCAGCAGCCCGAACAGGGCAGATACGCAGTATTTT | CASSPNRADTQYF
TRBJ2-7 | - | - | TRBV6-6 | TGTGCCAGCAGGAGAGGGATAGGGTACGAGCAGTACTTC | CASRRGIGYEQYF
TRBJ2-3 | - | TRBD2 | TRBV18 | TGTGCCAGCTCACCAAGCCGGACTAGCGGGATAGATACGCAGTATTTT | CASSPSRTSGIDTQYF
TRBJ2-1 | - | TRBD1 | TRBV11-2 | TGTGCCAGCAGACGGACAGGATTGGGTGAGCAGTTCTTC | CASRRTGLGEQFF
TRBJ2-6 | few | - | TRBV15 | TGTGCCACCAGCAGAGGACCTCTAGGGGTCGGGGCCAACGTCCTGACTTTC | CATSRGPLGVGANVLTF
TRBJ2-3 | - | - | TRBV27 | TGTGCCAGCAGTTTATCCTTGTCGTTATTCACAGATACGCAGTATTTT | CASSLSLSLFTDTQYF
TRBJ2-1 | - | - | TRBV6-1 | TGTGCCAGCAGTGAGGGGGGGCTCAATGAGCAGTTCTTC | CASSEGGLNEQFF
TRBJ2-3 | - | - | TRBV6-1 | TGTGCCAGCACCGCTAACACGAGGGTTACGCAGTATTTT | CASTANTRVTQYF
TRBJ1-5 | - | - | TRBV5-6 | TGTGCCAGCAGCTCAGGGGTTAGCAATCAGCCCCAGCATTTT | CASSSGVSNQPQHF
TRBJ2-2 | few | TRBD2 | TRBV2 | TGTGCCAGCAGTGGAACTAGCGGAAACGGGGAGCTGTTTTTT | CASSGTSGNGELFF
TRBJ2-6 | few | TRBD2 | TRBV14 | TGTGCCAGCAGCCAAAAATGGGGACTAGCGGGAACCAACGTCCTGACTTTC | CASSQKWGLAGTNVLTF
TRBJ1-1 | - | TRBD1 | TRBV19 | TGTGCCAGTAGTCACAGGGGGTTCGCTGAAGCTTTCTTT | CASSHRGFAEAFF
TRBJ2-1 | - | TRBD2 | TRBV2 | TGTGCCAGTGGGGGGGTGGCTAGCGGGAGGAATGAGCAGTTCTTC | CASGGVASGRNEQFF
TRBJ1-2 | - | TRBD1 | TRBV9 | TGTGCCAGCAGCGGAGACGCACGGGACAGGGCATTTTATGGCTACACCTTC | CASSGDARDRAFYGYTF
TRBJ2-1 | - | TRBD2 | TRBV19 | TGTGCCAGTAGACTCGCGGGTAGCGGGAGGTCCCATGAGCAGTTCTTC | CASRLAGSGRSHEQFF
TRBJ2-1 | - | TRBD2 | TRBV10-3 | TGTGCCATCAGCCTAGCGGGAAAGGACAATGAGCAGTTCTTC | CAISLAGKDNEQFF
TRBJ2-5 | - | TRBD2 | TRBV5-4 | TGTGCCAGCAGCCCCTCTAGCGGGAGTTTAGAGACCCAGTACTTC | CASSPSSGSLETQYF
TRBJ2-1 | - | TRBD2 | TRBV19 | TGTGCCAGTAGAAGGACTAGCGGAGCCTACAATGAGCAGTTCTTC | CASRRTSGAYNEQFF
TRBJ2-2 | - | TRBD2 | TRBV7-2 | TGTGCCAGCAGCTTAGGGCTCCTAGCGGGACGATCCGGGGAGCTGTTTTTT | CASSLGLLAGRSGELFF
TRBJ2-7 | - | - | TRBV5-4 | TGTGCCAGCAGTCGGGACTTCACTGAATACGAGCAGTACTTC | CASSRDFTEYEQYF
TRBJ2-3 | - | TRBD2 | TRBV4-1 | TGCGCCAGCAGCCAAGATCCCGGACTAGCGGGACCCACAGATACGCAGTATTTT | CASSQDPGLAGPTDTQYF
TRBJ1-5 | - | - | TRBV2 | TGTGCCAGCAGACTCACAGTTGCCCTTAATCAGCCCCAGCATTTT | CASRLTVALNQPQHF
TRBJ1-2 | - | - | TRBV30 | TGTGCCTGGAGCGCTGTAAGGGGCTATGGCTACACCTTC | CAWSAVRGYGYTF
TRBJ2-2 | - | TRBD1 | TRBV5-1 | TGCGCCAGCAGCTTGACGGGACAGGGGACCGGGGAGCTGTTTTTT | CASSLTGQGTGELFF
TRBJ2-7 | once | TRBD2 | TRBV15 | TGTGCCACCAGCAGAGGGTTAGCGGGCAGCTCCTACGAGCAGTACTTC | CATSRGLAGSSYEQYF
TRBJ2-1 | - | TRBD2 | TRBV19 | TGTGCCAGTAGTATAGGACTAGCGGGATTGAGCTCCTACAATGAGCAGTTCTTC | CASSIGLAGLSSYNEQFF
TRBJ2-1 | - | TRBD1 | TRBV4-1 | TGCGCCAGCAGCCATGCTCCGGGACAGGGGGCAGCCTACAATGAGCAGTTCTTC | CASSHAPGQGAAYNEQFF
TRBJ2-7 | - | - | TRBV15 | TGTGCCACCAGCACAGGCCAGGGCAGGGCTAGCGAGCAGTACTTC | CATSTGQGRASEQYF
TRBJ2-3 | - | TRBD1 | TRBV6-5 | TGTGCCAGCAGTTACAGGACAGGGGAGACAGATACGCAGTATTTT | CASSYRTGETDTQYF
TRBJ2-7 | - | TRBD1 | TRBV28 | TGTGCCAGCAGTCCTCTCGTTTGGCGGGACAGGGGACCCTACGAGCAGTACTTC | CASSPLVWRDRGPYEQYF
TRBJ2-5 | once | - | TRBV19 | TGTGCCAGTAGTACCCCAGGGAACCAAGAGACCCAGTACTTC | CASSTPGNQETQYF
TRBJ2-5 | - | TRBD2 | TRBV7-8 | TGTGCCAGCAGCTTAGCGCACGGGACTAGTTCGTCGGAGACCCAGTACTTC | CASSLAHGTSSSETQYF
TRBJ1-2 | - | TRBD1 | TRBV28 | TGTGCCAGCAGTTTATGCGCAGGGGGCTGCGGCTACACCTTC | CASSLCAGGCGYTF
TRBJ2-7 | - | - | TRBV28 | TGTGCCAGCAGTTCCCCGGGAGCCGAGTACTTC | CASSSPGAEYF
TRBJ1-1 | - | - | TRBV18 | TGTGCCAGCTCCCCAGACAGGCTGAACACTGAAGCTTTCTTT | CASSPDRLNTEAFF
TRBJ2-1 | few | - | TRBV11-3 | TGTGCCAGCAGCGCGGGATCCAACAATGAGCAGTTCTTC | CASSAGSNNEQFF
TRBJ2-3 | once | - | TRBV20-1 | TGCAGTGCCAGACTAGCAGATACGCAGTATTTT | CSARLADTQYF
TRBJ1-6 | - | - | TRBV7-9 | TGTGCCAGCAGCCCCCCGAAGGAGTTCACCCTCCACTTT | CASSPPKEFTLHF
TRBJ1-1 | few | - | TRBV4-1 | TGCGCCAGCAGCCGGTCCGGACAGCAAGCTTTCTTT | CASSRSGQQAFF
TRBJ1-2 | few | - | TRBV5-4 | TGTGCCAGCAGCTCACAAACCGACAGCCACCTTGGGAGCTACACCTTC | CASSSQTDSHLGSYTF
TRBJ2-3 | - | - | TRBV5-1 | TGCGCCAGCAGGGAGGGGGGGGCCTACACAGATACGCAGTATTTT | CASREGGAYTDTQYF
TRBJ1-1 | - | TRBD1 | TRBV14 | TGTGCCAGCAGCCCCCTCGGGACAGGGTTATCAAGGAGGACTGAAGCTTTCTTT | CASSPLGTGLSRRTEAFF
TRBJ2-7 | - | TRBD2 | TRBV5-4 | TGTGCCAGCAGCTGGGGAGGTCGGCTAGCGGGAACTTACGAGCAGTACTTC | CASSWGGRLAGTYEQYF